This TCR beta chain originates from a study of cytomegalovirus exposure and HLA in healthy donors. The study, taken as a whole, reports: Across donors, presence/absence analyses took sequencing depth to be roughly uniform. Specific recognition of CMV antigens was confirmed in vitro for a few chains (all CMV-associated). Earlier analysis yielded a pattern in which most TCR beta V segments were productive about 90% or about 30% of the time.

Trimming left V 0 bases short and J 4 bases short, with 9 bases between. The germline CDR1 and CDR2 sequences are LNHDA and SQIVND (reference sequence). The CDR3 loop spans 14 amino acids. Turning to this clone: Its target is unknown.

The PCR employed 60 Vbeta primers together with 13 Jbeta primers. Using immunoSEQ multiplex PCR, the repertoire was profiled, and TCRdb retains in-frame clones only, with some absent. The sample yields some 140,000 clones, about 80% seen once. Material: PBMCs. This rearrangement joins TRBV19 to TRBJ1-2, with D maybe TRBD1 (6 bases). The receptor comes from a male donor in good health and CMV-seropositive. The DNA of the CDR3 is TGTGCCAGTAGTATAGAAAACAGGGCCTATGGCTACACCTTC. It yields the protein CASSIENRAYGYTF.